This T cell receptor beta chain was obtained from a study of blood T cell repertoires in COVID-19. Study background: Sample material is recorded as cDNA or gDNA derived from T cells, B-cell-depleted T cells, or PBMCs.

Assay: immunoSEQ multiplex PCR; the TCRdb copy retains only in-frame clones and omits some. The sample includes approximately 210,000 clones, roughly 81% of them seen just once. The germline gives CDR1 LGHDT, CDR2 YNNKEL (reference sequence). The V and J ends lost 5 bases and 5 bases respectively, with 6 bases between them. The CDR3 is made up of 12 amino acids. Input material: peripheral blood. This clonotype was obtained from a woman between 45 and 60 years old with active or convalescent COVID-19. The chain couples TRBV3-1 (or the pseudogene TRBV3-2) to TRBJ2-2; D possibly corresponds to TRBD1 (5 bases). The DNA for the CDR3 is TGTGCCAGCAGCAGGGGAACCGGGGAGCTGTTTTTT. Its translation: CASSRGTGELFF.